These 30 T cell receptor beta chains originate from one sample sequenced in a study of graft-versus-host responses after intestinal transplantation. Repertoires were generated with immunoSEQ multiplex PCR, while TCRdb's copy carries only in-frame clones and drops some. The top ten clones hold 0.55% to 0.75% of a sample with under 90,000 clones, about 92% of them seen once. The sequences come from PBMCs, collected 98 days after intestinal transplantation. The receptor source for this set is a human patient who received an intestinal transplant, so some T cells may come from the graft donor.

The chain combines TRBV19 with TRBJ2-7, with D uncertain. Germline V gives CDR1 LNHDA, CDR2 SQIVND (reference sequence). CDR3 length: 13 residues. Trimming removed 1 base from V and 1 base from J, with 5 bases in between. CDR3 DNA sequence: TGTGCCAGTAGTATAGCCTGGTCCTACGAGCAGTACTTC. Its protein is CASSIAWSYEQYF.

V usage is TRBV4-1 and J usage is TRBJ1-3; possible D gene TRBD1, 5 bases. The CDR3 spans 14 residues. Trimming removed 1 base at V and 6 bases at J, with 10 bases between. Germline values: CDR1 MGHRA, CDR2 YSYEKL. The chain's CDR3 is CASSQGQLSNTIYF. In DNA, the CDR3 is TGCGCCAGCAGCCAAGGACAGTTATCAAACACCATATATTTT.

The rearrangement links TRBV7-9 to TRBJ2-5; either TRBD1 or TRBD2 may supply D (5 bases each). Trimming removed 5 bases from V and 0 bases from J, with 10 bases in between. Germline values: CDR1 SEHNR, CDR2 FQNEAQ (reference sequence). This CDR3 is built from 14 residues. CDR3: CASSGDPHQETQYF. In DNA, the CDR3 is TGTGCCAGCAGCGGGGACCCCCACCAAGAGACCCAGTACTTC.

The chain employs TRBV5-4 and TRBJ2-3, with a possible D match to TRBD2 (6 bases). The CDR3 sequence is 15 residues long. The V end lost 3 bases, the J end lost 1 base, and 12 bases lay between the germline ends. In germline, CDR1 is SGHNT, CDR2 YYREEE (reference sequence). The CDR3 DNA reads TGTGCCAGCAGCTCAGACGCGGGGCGCACAGATACGCAGTATTTT. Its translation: CASSSDAGRTDTQYF.

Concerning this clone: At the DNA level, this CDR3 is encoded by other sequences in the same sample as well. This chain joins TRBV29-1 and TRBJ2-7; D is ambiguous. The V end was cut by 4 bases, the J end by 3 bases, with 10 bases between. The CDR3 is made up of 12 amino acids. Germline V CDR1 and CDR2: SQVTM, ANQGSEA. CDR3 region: CSVASSRYEQYF. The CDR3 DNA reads TGCAGCGTTGCCTCGTCCCGCTACGAGCAGTACTTC.

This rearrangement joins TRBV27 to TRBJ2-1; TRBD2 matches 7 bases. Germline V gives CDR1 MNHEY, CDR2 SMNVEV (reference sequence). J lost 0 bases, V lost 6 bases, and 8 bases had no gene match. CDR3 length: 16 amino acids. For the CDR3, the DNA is TGTGCCAGCAGAGAACTAGCGTTAAGCTCCTACAATGAGCAGTTCTTC. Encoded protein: CASRELALSSYNEQFF.

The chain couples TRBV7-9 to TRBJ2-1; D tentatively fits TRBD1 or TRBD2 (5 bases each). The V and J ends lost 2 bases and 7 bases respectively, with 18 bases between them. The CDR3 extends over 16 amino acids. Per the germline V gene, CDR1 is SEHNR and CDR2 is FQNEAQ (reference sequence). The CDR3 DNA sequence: TGTGCCAGCAGCTTACCCCTCCCGGGGCCCACAAATGAGCAGTTCTTC. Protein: CASSLPLPGPTNEQFF.

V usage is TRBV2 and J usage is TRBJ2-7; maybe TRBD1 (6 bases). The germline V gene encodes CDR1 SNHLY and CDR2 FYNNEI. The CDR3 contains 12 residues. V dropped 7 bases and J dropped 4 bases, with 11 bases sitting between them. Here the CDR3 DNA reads TGTGCCAGCAAGGACAGCAATTACGAGCAGTACTTC. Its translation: CASKDSNYEQYF.

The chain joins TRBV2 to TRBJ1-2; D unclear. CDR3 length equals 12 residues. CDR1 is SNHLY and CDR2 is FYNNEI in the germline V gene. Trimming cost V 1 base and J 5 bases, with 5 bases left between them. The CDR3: CASSEGVYGYTF. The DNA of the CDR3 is TGTGCCAGCAGTGAAGGGGTTTATGGCTACACCTTC.

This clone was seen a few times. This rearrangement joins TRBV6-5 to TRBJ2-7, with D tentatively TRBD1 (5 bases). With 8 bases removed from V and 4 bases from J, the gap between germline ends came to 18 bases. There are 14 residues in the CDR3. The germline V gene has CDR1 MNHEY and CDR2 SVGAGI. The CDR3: CASFSRQGDYEQYF. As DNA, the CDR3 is TGTGCCAGCTTTTCAAGGCAGGGCGATTACGAGCAGTACTTC.

The CDR3 sequence is CASSLGGPYEQYF. DNA for the CDR3: TGTGCCAGCAGCTTGGGGGGACCCTACGAGCAGTACTTC. V and J are TRBV5-5 and TRBJ2-7, with D perhaps being TRBD1 or TRBD2 (5 bases each). V gave up 0 bases and J gave up 2 bases, with 6 bases separating them. Germline V gene sequence: CDR1 SGHKS, CDR2 YYEKEE (reference sequence). CDR3 length: 13 amino acids.

CDR3 nucleotides: TGTGCCAGCAGTGAAGCCTACGAGCAGTACTTC. As protein: CASSEAYEQYF. J is TRBJ2-7 and V is TRBV6-5; D is unresolved. Trimming pared 5 bases from V and 2 bases from J, leaving 4 bases between. CDR3 length equals 11 residues. Germline V CDR1 and CDR2: MNHEY, SVGAGI.

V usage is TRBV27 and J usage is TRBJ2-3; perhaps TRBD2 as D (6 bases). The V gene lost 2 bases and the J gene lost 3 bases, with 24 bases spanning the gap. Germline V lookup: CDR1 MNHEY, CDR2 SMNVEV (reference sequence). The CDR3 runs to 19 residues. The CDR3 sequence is CASSLILPGGVGWTDTQYF. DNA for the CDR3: TGTGCCAGCAGTTTAATTCTCCCCGGCGGGGTAGGTTGGACAGATACGCAGTATTTT.

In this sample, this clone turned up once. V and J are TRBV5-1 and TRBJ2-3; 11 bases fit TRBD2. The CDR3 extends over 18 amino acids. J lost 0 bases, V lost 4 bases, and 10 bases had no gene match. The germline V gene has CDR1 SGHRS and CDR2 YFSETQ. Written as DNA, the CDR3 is TGCGCCAGCAGCCTAAGGACTAGCGGGCGTGGAAGCACAGATACGCAGTATTTT. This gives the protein CASSLRTSGRGSTDTQYF.

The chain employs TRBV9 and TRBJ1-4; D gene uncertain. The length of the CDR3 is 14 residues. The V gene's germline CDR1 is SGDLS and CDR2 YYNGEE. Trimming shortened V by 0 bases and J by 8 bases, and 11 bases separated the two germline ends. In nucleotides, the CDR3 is TGTGCCAGCAGCGTAGACCCATTGGAGGAAAAACTGTTTTTT. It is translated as CASSVDPLEEKLFF.

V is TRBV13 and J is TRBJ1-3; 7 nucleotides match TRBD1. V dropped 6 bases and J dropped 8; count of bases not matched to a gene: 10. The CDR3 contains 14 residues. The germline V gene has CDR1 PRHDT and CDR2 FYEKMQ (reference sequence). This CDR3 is CASRIAGGVDTIYF. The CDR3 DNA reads TGTGCCAGCAGGATAGCAGGGGGAGTGGACACCATATATTTT. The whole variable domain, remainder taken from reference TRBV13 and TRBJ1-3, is AAGVIQSPRHLIKEKRETATLKCYPIPRHDTVYWYQQGPGQDPQFLISFYEKMQSDKGSIPDRFSAQQFSDYHSELNMSSLELGDSALYFCASRIAGGVDTIYFGEGSWLTVV.

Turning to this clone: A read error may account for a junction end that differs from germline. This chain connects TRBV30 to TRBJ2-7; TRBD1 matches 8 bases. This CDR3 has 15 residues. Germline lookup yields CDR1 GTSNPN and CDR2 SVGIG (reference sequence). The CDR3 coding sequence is TGTGCCTGGTGTGTTAAGGACAGGGTCCTCTACGAGCAGTACTTC. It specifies CAWCVKDRVLYEQYF.

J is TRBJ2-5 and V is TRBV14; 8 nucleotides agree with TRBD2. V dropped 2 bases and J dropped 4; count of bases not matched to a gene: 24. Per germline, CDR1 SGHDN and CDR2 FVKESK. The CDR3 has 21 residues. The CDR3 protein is CASSQYFGRRGAGGRGETQYF. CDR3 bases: TGTGCCAGCAGCCAATACTTTGGACGGCGGGGGGCCGGTGGACGCGGAGAGACCCAGTACTTC.

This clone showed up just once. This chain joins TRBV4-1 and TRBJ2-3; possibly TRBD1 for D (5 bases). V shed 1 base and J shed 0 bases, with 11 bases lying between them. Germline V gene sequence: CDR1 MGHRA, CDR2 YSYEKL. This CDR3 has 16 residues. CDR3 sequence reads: CASSQVEKGSTDTQYF. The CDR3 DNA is TGCGCCAGCAGCCAAGTGGAGAAGGGGAGCACAGATACGCAGTATTTT.

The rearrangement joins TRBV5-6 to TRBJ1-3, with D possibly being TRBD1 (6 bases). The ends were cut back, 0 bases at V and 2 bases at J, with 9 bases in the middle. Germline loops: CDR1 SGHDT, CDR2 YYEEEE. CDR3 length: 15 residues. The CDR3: CASSLDGGPGNTIYF. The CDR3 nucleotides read TGTGCCAGCAGCTTGGACGGGGGGCCTGGAAACACCATATATTTT.

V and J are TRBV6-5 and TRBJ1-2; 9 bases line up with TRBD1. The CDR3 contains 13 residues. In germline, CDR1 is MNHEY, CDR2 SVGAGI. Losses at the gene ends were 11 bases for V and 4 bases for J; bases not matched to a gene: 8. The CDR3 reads CAATDRGTYGYTF. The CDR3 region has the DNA TGTGCCGCCACCGACAGGGGGACCTATGGCTACACCTTC.

The CDR3 DNA sequence: TGTGCCAGCAGCCAAGGGACGGGAGAGCAGTACTTC. Translated: CASSQGTGEQYF. J is TRBJ2-7 and V is TRBV14, with a tentative D call TRBD2 (5 bases). The germline V and J ends were trimmed by 1 base and 7 bases, with 8 bases remaining between them. This CDR3 region has 12 residues. The germline CDR1 and CDR2 sequences are SGHDN and FVKESK.

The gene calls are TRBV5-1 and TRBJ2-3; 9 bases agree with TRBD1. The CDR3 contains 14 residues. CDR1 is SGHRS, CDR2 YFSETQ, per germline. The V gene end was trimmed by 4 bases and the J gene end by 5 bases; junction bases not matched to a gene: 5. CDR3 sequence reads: CASSLGQGKDTQYF. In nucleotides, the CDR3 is TGCGCCAGCAGCCTGGGACAGGGTAAAGATACGCAGTATTTT.

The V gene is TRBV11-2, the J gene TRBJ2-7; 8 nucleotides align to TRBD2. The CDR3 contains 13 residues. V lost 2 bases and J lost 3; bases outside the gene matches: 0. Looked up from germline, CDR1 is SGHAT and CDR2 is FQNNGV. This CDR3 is CASSLSGSYEQYF. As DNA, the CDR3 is TGTGCCAGCAGCTTAAGCGGGAGCTACGAGCAGTACTTC.

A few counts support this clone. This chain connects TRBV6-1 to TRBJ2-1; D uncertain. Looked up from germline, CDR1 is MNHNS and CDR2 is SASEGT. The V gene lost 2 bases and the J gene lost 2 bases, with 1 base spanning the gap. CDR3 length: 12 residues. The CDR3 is CASSEPYNEQFF. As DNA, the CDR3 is TGTGCCAGCAGTGAACCCTACAATGAGCAGTTCTTC.

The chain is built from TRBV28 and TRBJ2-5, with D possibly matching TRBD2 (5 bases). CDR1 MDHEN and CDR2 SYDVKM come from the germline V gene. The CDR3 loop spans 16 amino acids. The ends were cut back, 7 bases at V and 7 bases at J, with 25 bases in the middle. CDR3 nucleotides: TGTGCCAGCAAGGTGAAGGACGGTTGGGTTCGGGGGACCCAGTACTTC. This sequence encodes CASKVKDGWVRGTQYF. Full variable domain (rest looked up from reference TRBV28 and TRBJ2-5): DVKVTQSSRYLVKRTGEKVFLECVQDMDHENMFWYRQDPGLGLRLIYFSYDVKMKEKGDIPEGYSVSREKKERFSLILESASTNQTSMYLCASKVKDGWVRGTQYFGPGTRLLVL.

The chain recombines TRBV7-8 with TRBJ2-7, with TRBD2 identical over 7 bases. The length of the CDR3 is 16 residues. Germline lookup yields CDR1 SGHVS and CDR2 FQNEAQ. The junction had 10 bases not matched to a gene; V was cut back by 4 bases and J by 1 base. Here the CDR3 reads CASSSLGRERSYEQYF. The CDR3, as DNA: TGTGCCAGCAGCTCCCTCGGGCGGGAGAGGTCCTACGAGCAGTACTTC.

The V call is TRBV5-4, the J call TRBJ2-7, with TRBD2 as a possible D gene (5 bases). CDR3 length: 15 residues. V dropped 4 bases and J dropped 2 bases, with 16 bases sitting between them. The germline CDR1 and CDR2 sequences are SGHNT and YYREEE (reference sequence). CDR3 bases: TGTGCCAGCAGCCCGGACTCGGGCCACACCTACGAGCAGTACTTC. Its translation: CASSPDSGHTYEQYF.

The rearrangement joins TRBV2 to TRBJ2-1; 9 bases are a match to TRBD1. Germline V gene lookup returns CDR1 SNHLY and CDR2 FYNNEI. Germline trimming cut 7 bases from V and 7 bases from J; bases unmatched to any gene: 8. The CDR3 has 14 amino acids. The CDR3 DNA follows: TGTGCCAGCAAAGAGTCCGGGACAGGGAATGAGCAGTTCTTC. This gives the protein CASKESGTGNEQFF.

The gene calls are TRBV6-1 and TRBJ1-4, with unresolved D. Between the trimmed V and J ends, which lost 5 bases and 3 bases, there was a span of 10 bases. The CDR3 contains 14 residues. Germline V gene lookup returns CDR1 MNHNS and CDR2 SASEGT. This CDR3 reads CASSLPGSNEKLFF. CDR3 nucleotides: TGTGCCAGCAGTTTACCGGGGTCTAATGAAAAACTGTTTTTT.